One T cell receptor (beta chain) is described in this entry. Its antigen is still unknown. No quality values exist for individual bases; no much larger clone is one base distant. In the germline V gene, CDR1 corresponds to SQVTM and CDR2 to ANQGSEA. CDR3 length: 15 amino acids, cysteine to phenylalanine. This entry keeps only the CDR3 DNA: 45 bases, framed from base 1. Trimming takes 4 bases off V and 2 bases off J; junction bases not matched to a gene: 10. Whole blood was collected in K2EDTA tubes by collaborating institutions according to the institutions' own protocols. For TCRbeta analysis, collaborator samples were shipped as frozen whole blood, as isolated PBMCs, or as DNA extracted from either sample type. The data belong to a study of blood T cell repertoires in COVID-19 (dated by TCRdb to about 2020). At the level of the whole study: Samples from collaborators originated in the United States, Italy and Spain and spanned both the acute and convalescent phases of COVID-19. The prospective study material was composed of cDNA or gDNA derived from T cells, B-cell-depleted T cells, or PBMCs. The dataset comprised deeply sampled blood TCRbeta repertoires from subjects exposed to, actively infected with, or recovered from COVID-19. The repertoires were released in a freely available public database intended as a resource for research on the immune response to SARS-CoV-2. The samples were drawn from two sources: the first 160 participants of the ongoing ImmuneRACE study, and 1,254 subjects contributed by 6 global collaborators. A de-identified subject ID, COVID-19 status, age in years and sex were almost always included in the sample metadata. Where available, HLA class I and class II types were taken from metadata supplied by the sample provider and were not determined by assay-based typing. Beyond this particular receptor, the publication reports: The amount of clinical and demographic metadata varied by source and participant and was provided uncurated.

TCRbeta CDR3 regions were amplified from genomic DNA using the immunoSEQ Assay, a bias-controlled multiplex PCR. Regarding the original processing steps: The number of nucleated cells in each sample was estimated from the amplification of reference gene primers within the assay. To quantify the absolute abundance of each unique TCRbeta CDR3 rearrangement, sequence reads were collapsed and filtered. Productive Simpson clonality was computed per sample as the square root of Simpson's diversity index over productive rearrangements. TCRdb holds this immuneACCESS table with in-frame rearrangements only. Some clones are missing; in checked studies, unresolved V genes explain under half, and the rest has no known cause. The D gene and trimming were derived from the DNA, and the V and J assignments and clone size from that table. The sample table lists tens of thousands of clones, approximately 92% of them with a count of one. The ten largest clones take up 5.5% to 7% of the sample.

The sequence derives from a woman aged 80 or older with acute or convalescent COVID-19. Recombination joined TRBV29-1 with TRBJ2-5, with 7 bases matching TRBD1. The sequenced material came from peripheral blood. The DNA sequence is TGCAGCGTTGCGTGGGGACAGTCGGGTCAAGAGACCCAGTACTTC. Its coded protein is CSVAWGQSGQETQYF.